Listed here are 21 T cell receptor beta chains from one sample, sequenced in a study of blood T cells in healthy people across ages. Alongside a J-beta primer mix, a sample-barcoded 5' primer served in a second PCR lasting roughly 6 to 11 cycles. TCRdb ran MiXCR on the 5' RACE reads and lists one entry per CDR3 protein. In the table there are about 1,400,000 distinct CDR3 sequences, about 40% of which are singletons. Sequenced material: blood. The source is a woman aged 18-29 years in good health.

This rearrangement joins TRBV20-1 to TRBJ2-3; TRBD2 matches 8 bases. The germline V gene has CDR1 DFQATT and CDR2 SNEGSKA (reference sequence). The CDR3 loop spans 15 amino acids. J was trimmed by 6 bases and V by 0 bases; bases with no gene match: 8. The CDR3 DNA sequence: TGCAGTGCTAGAGATGTGGGGACTAGGTGGGATACGCAGTATTTT. Translation: CSARDVGTRWDTQYF.

The chain links TRBV5-1 to TRBJ2-3; 7 bases align to TRBD1. The CDR3 extends over 15 amino acids. The junction had 12 bases not matched to a gene; V was cut back by 6 bases and J by 5 bases. The germline gives CDR1 SGHRS, CDR2 YFSETQ. The chain's CDR3 is CASTRGQGQGDTQYF. The CDR3, as DNA: TGCGCCAGCACAAGGGGGCAGGGCCAGGGAGATACGCAGTATTTT.

As for this clonotype: Possible read error: a much larger clone is one base away. The gene calls are TRBV5-4 and TRBJ2-7; D uncertain. The CDR3 covers 14 residues. Germline V gene sequence: CDR1 SGHNT, CDR2 YYREEE (reference sequence). DNA for the CDR3: TGTGCCTGCAGCTTGGAACCGGAAACCTACGAGCAGTACTTC. Translated: CACSLEPETYEQYF.

This clonotype was found a few times. V gene TRBV20-1 combines with J gene TRBJ2-7, with 8 bases aligning to TRBD2. This CDR3 contains 13 residues. Germline V gene sequence: CDR1 DFQATT, CDR2 SNEGSKA (reference sequence). V shed 5 bases and J 5 bases; nucleotides not matched to a gene: 8. This CDR3 reads CSAGPGGTNEQYF. The CDR3 DNA follows: TGCAGTGCTGGACCGGGAGGGACTAACGAGCAGTACTTC.

This clonotype was counted between two and nine times. V and J are TRBV7-9 and TRBJ2-3; TRBD2 aligns across 11 bases. Unmatched junction bases numbered 2, after V lost 5 bases and J lost 4 bases. Germline V gives CDR1 SEHNR, CDR2 FQNEAQ (reference sequence). The CDR3 has 14 amino acids. The CDR3 nucleotides are TGTGCCAGCAGCATTAGCGGGGGGGCAGATACGCAGTATTTT. It translates to CASSISGGADTQYF.

This clonotype has just a few counts. The gene calls are TRBV28 and TRBJ2-5; TRBD2 matches at 7 bases. The DNA end is more similar to TRBJ2-7, so the J call may be wrong. Germline V gene lookup returns CDR1 MDHEN and CDR2 SYDVKM. The CDR3 consists of 16 residues. In DNA, the CDR3 is TGTGCCAGCAGTTTAGTTCCAGGACCTAGCGGCGACGAGCAGTACTTC. It specifies CASSLVPGPSGDEQYF.

The chain recombines TRBV6-8 with TRBJ2-7; 8 positions match TRBD2. Germline V gene data show CDR1 as MNHGY and CDR2 as SAAAGT. Trimming removed 2 bases from V and 3 bases from J; junction bases left unmatched: 3. The CDR3 is made up of 14 amino acids. This CDR3 reads CASSYGTRVYEQYF. In DNA form, the CDR3 reads TGTGCCAGCAGTTACGGGACTAGGGTCTACGAGCAGTACTTC.

The CDR3 loop is CASSQAGDAYEQYF. The CDR3 bases are TGTGCCAGCAGCCAAGCGGGAGACGCCTACGAGCAGTACTTC. V gene TRBV3-1 combines with J gene TRBJ2-7; perhaps TRBD2 as D (6 bases). V was pared by 1 base and J by 2 bases, with 9 bases between. CDR3 length equals 14 residues. Germline assignment: CDR1 LGHDT and CDR2 YNNKEL (reference sequence).

The chain combines TRBV6-5 with TRBJ1-1; D possibly corresponds to TRBD1 (5 bases). CDR3 size: 16 residues. The V gene lost 1 base and the J gene lost 1 base, with 13 bases spanning the gap. Germline V lookup: CDR1 MNHEY, CDR2 SVGAGI. CDR3 region: CASSYLGAGGNTEAFF. As DNA, the CDR3 is TGTGCCAGCAGTTACTTGGGCGCGGGGGGGAACACTGAAGCTTTCTTT.

Concerning this clonotype itself: An end of the junction differs from the germline gene, which may be a read error. The J gene is TRBJ2-5, the V gene TRBV10-3; 10 bases are shared with TRBD2. This CDR3 has 16 residues. Germline CDR1 reads ENHRY; CDR2 reads SYGVKD. The chain's CDR3 is CSISESRLAGENEQYF. Written as DNA, the CDR3 is TGTTCCATCAGTGAGTCTCGTCTAGCGGGGGAAAATGAGCAGTACTTC.

Worth noting for this clonotype: The CDR3 does not close with the conserved phenylalanine or tryptophan, likely indicating a read error. The CDR3 bases are TGTGCCAGCAGCGCGGGACTAGCGGGAGGCAATGAGCAGTTCTTG. Translating it yields CASSAGLAGGNEQFL. The chain is built from TRBV7-2 and TRBJ2-1; 15 bases are shared with TRBD2. Trimming took 5 bases from V and 6 from J; bases not matched to a gene: 2. The CDR3 totals 15 residues. Per the germline V gene, CDR1 is SGHTA and CDR2 is FQGNSA.

The chain carries TRBV24-1 and TRBJ2-5; TRBD1 matches 10 bases. The DNA end is more similar to TRBJ2-7, so the J call may be wrong. This CDR3 comprises 14 residues. Germline-derived CDR1 and CDR2 are KGHDR and SFDVKD. The DNA for the CDR3 is TGTGCCACCAGGGACCCCGACAGGGGGCACGAGCAGTACTTC. Encoded protein: CATRDPDRGHEQYF.

This clonotype was seen more than once but under ten times. The chain employs TRBV6-2 or TRBV6-3 and TRBJ2-1; unclear D gene. This CDR3 spans 13 amino acids. The V end lost 6 bases, the J end lost 10 bases, and 16 bases lay between the germline ends. Germline V gene lookup returns CDR1 MNHEY and CDR2 SVGEGT. CDR3 in amino acids: CASSDPPVWEQFF. CDR3 nucleotides: TGTGCCAGCAGCGACCCCCCCGTTTGGGAGCAGTTCTTC.

The chain recombines TRBV20-1 with TRBJ2-7; no firm D call. The CDR3 runs 15 residues. Germline CDR1 and CDR2: DFQATT and SNEGSKA (reference sequence). V was pared by 3 bases and J by 3 bases, with 18 bases between. The DNA for the CDR3 is TGCAGTGCTAGTGCCGGGCCCCAACCGGGCTACGAGCAGTACTTC. This encodes CSASAGPQPGYEQYF.

In the case of this clonotype: This may come from a read error, since a much larger clone is one base off. The chain carries TRBV5-5 and TRBJ2-1, with 7 bases that match TRBD2. Judging by the DNA end, TRBJ2-7 fits better; the J call may be wrong. This CDR3 spans 16 amino acids. Germline assignment: CDR1 SGHKS and CDR2 YYEKEE (reference sequence). The CDR3 nucleotides read TGTGCCAGCAGCCAGGAGGGGACTACTACCTACAATGAGCAGTACTTC. This gives the protein CASSQEGTTTYNEQYF.

V and J are TRBV5-1 and TRBJ2-1; D is possibly TRBD2 (6 bases). The V gene's germline CDR1 is SGHRS and CDR2 YFSETQ. V dropped 0 bases and J dropped 3 bases, with 13 bases sitting between them. The CDR3 has 16 amino acids. The CDR3 spells CASSLGLALIYNEQFF. CDR3 sequence (DNA): TGCGCCAGCAGCTTGGGGCTAGCGCTAATCTACAATGAGCAGTTCTTC.

V gene TRBV4-1 combines with J gene TRBJ2-7, with 8 bases that match TRBD2. This CDR3 has 16 residues. CDR1 and CDR2 from the germline V gene are MGHRA and YSYEKL. After removal of 0 bases from V and 3 bases from J, the junction contained 7 bases not matched to a gene. The CDR3: CASSQDLTSGRYEQYF. CDR3 DNA sequence: TGCGCCAGCAGCCAAGATTTAACTAGCGGTCGCTACGAGCAGTACTTC.

V and J are TRBV27 and TRBJ2-7; D is undetermined. CDR1 is MNHEY, CDR2 SMNVEV, per germline (reference sequence). There are 15 residues in the CDR3. V dropped 1 base and J dropped 2 bases, with 12 bases sitting between them. In DNA form, the CDR3 reads TGTGCCAGCAGTTTATACCCAGATTTAACCTACGAGCAGTACTTC. Encoded protein: CASSLYPDLTYEQYF.

The rearrangement links TRBV28 to TRBJ1-5; TRBD1 matches 7 bases. CDR3 size: 15 residues. V lost 4 bases, J lost 4 bases, and 7 bases stayed unmatched. The germline V gene encodes CDR1 MDHEN and CDR2 SYDVKM. The CDR3 DNA reads as TGTGCCAGCAGTTCCATGGACAGGACGAATCAGCCCCAGCATTTT. This encodes CASSSMDRTNQPQHF. Together with reference TRBV28 and TRBJ1-5, the CDR3 gives the full variable domain: DVKVTQSSRYLVKRTGEKVFLECVQDMDHENMFWYRQDPGLGLRLIYFSYDVKMKEKGDIPEGYSVSREKKERFSLILESASTNQTSMYLCASSSMDRTNQPQHFGDGTRLSIL.

V is TRBV2 and J is TRBJ2-1; 10 bases are shared with TRBD2. Trimming cost V 6 bases and J 1 base; bases outside gene matches: 18. The CDR3 runs to 20 residues. Looked up from germline, CDR1 is SNHLY and CDR2 is FYNNEI. The CDR3 is CASSQTSSGSGLGSYNEQFF. DNA for the CDR3: TGTGCCAGCAGCCAAACCTCTAGCGGGAGTGGTCTGGGGTCCTACAATGAGCAGTTCTTC.

The V and J genes are TRBV2 and TRBJ2-1; possibly TRBD1 for D (6 bases). Germline-derived CDR1 and CDR2 are SNHLY and FYNNEI. V was trimmed by 2 bases and J by 8 bases, leaving 13 bases between them. This CDR3 region has 14 residues. In nucleotides, the CDR3 is TGTGCCAGCAGTGAAAGGCAGGGGCCCCATGAGCAGTTCTTC. Its protein is CASSERQGPHEQFF.